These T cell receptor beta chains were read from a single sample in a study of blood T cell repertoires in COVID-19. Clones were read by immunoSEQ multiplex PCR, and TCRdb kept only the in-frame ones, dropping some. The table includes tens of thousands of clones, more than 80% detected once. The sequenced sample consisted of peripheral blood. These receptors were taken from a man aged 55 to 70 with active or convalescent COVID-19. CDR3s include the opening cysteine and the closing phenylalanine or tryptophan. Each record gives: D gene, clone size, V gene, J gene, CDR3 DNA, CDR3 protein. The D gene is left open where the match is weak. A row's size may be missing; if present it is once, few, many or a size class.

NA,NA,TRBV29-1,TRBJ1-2,TGCAGCGTTGAAAGTGCCTGGGCCCGAAATGGCTACACCTTC,CSVESAWARNGYTF
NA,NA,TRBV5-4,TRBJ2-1,TGTGCCAGCAGCGTTGGGTTTAAACAGGGGGGGAATGAGCAGTTCTTC,CASSVGFKQGGNEQFF
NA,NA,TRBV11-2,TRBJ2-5,TGTGCCAGCAGCTTAGACGACAACTACCAAGAGACCCAGTACTTC,CASSLDDNYQETQYF
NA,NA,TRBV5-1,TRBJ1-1,TGCGCCAGCGGCCTAACAGGGAACACTGAAGCTTTCTTT,CASGLTGNTEAFF
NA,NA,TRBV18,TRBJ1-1,TGTGCCAGCTCACCACCGGGCCGAAACACTGAAGCTTTCTTT,CASSPPGRNTEAFF
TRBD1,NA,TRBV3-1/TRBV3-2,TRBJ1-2,TGTGCCAGCAGCCAAGTCACAGGGGGCAAGATCTATGGCTACACCTTC,CASSQVTGGKIYGYTF
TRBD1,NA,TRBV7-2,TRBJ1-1,TGTGCCAGCAGCCGGGACAGGGGGGGACCTGAAGCTTTCTTT,CASSRDRGGPEAFF
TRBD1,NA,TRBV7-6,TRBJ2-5,TGTGCCAGCAGCCTACGCCGGGACAGAACTCAAGAGACCCAGTACTTC,CASSLRRDRTQETQYF
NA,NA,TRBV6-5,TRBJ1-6,TGTGCCAGCAGTTACTCGAGACAGTCTGGGTCATCACCCCTCCACTTT,CASSYSRQSGSSPLHF
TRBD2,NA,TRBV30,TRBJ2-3,TGTGCCTGGAGTAAAAACCGCGGGCTAGCGGGGGGCACAGATACGCAGTATTTT,CAWSKNRGLAGGTDTQYF
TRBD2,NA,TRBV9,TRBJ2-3,TGTGCCAGCGGTGCTAGCGGTCAGGCAGATACGCAGTATTTT,CASGASGQADTQYF
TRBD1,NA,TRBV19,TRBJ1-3,TGTGCCAGTAGTATAGCAGGGGGCGGTGGAAACACCATATATTTT,CASSIAGGGGNTIYF
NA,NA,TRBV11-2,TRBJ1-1,TGTGCCAGCAGCTTACGGACCGGGGTCACTGAAGCTTTCTTT,CASSLRTGVTEAFF
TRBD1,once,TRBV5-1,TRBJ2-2,TGCGCCAGCAGCCCCATCCCGACAGGGATAGGTGGGGCCGGGGAGCTGTTTTTT,CASSPIPTGIGGAGELFF
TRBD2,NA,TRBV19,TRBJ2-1,TGTGCCAGTAACAGTCTAGCGGGGATGAATGAGCAGTTCTTC,CASNSLAGMNEQFF
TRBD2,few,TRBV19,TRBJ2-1,TGTGCCAGTAGTTGGGGGAGGGCCCTCAATGAGCAGTTCTTC,CASSWGRALNEQFF
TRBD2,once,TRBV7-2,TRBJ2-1,TGTGCCAGCAGCTTAAGTTTTCCGGGGCGGGGGGACAATGAGCAGTTCTTC,CASSLSFPGRGDNEQFF
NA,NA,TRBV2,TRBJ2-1,TGTGCCAGCAGCTCATATAGCCCCTACAATGAGCAGTTCTTC,CASSSYSPYNEQFF
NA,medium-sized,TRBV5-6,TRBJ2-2,TGTGCCAGCAGCTTGGTGCGGGGTGCCGGGGAGCTGTTTTTT,CASSLVRGAGELFF
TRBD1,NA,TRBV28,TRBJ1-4,TGTGCCAGCAGTTCGGGACAGGGGCGCCGAGGACTGTTTTTT,CASSSGQGRRGLFF
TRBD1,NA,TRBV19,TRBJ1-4,TGTGCCAGTAGTCCCCGGACAGGGAGGAATGAAAAACTGTTTTTT,CASSPRTGRNEKLFF
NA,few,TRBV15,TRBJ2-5,TGTGCCACCAGCAGAGGCGGGGGCAGGGCGTTCCAAGAGACCCAGTACTTC,CATSRGGGRAFQETQYF
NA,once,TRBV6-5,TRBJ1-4,TGTGCCAGCAGGGCCTGGCCCGAAAATAATGAAAAACTGTTTTTT,CASRAWPENNEKLFF
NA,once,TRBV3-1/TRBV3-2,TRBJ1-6,TGTGCCAGCAGCTCTGATAATTCACCCCTCCACTTT,CASSSDNSPLHF
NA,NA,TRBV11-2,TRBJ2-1,TGTGCCAGCAGCTTTAACTACAATGAGCAGTTCTTC,CASSFNYNEQFF
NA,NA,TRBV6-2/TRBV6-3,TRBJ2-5,TGTGCCAGCAGTCCAACAGAAGAGACCCAGTACTTC,CASSPTEETQYF
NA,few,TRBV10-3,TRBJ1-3,TGTGCCATCAGACAGATCTCTGGAAACACCATATATTTT,CAIRQISGNTIYF
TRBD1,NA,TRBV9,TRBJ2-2,TGTGCCAGCAGCGTGGGACAGAGTTATACCGGGGAGCTGTTTTTT,CASSVGQSYTGELFF
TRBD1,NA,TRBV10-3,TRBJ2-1,TGTGCCATCAGTGAGTCACGGGACAGGGGGTACAATGAGCAGTTCTTC,CAISESRDRGYNEQFF
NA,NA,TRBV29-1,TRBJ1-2,TGCAGCGTCGTCCCGGGACTCCCTTCTAACTATGGCTACACCTTC,CSVVPGLPSNYGYTF
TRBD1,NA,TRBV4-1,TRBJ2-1,TGCGCCAGCAGCCAGGGACGGGGACAGGGTGGGTACAATGAGCAGTTCTTC,CASSQGRGQGGYNEQFF
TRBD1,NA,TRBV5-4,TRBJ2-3,TGTGCCAGCAGCGGGACAGTGCAAGATACGCAGTATTTT,CASSGTVQDTQYF
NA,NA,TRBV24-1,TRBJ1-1,TGTGCCACCAGTAAGGGGACTGAAGCTTTCTTT,CATSKGTEAFF
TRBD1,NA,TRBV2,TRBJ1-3,TGTGCCAGCAGTGAAATTGTAGGGGGCCGTGGAAACACCATATATTTT,CASSEIVGGRGNTIYF
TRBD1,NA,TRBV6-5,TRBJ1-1,TGTGCCAGCAGTTATTCAGGGGGGATGTACACTGAAGCTTTCTTT,CASSYSGGMYTEAFF